The 11 T cell receptor beta chains below were found in one sample sequenced in a study of blood T cell repertoires in COVID-19. Assay used: immunoSEQ multiplex PCR; TCRdb lists only in-frame clones, some missing. The sample contains under 140,000 clones, roughly 82% of which appear only once. The sample was peripheral blood. The receptors come from a woman aged 55-75 years with acute or convalescent COVID-19.

The chain uses TRBV4-3 and TRBJ2-5; 9 nucleotides align to TRBD2. The trim removed 0 bases at V and 2 bases at J, leaving 4 bases unmatched. The CDR3 loop spans 16 amino acids. Germline-derived CDR1 and CDR2 are LGHNA and YSLEER. The CDR3 DNA reads as TGCGCCAGCAGCCAAGATTATAGCGGGGGTCAAGAGACCCAGTACTTC. It codes for CASSQDYSGGQETQYF.

The chain employs TRBV6-1 and TRBJ1-2; 7 positions match TRBD1. V gave up 0 bases and J gave up 5 bases; unmatched junction bases: 3. Germline CDR1 is MNHNS and CDR2 is SASEGT. This CDR3 is 14 amino acids long. The CDR3 bases are TGTGCCAGCAGTGAAGCGGGACAGACTTATGGCTACACCTTC. The encoded protein is CASSEAGQTYGYTF.

The chain joins TRBV3-1 (or the pseudogene TRBV3-2) to TRBJ2-7; D possibly corresponds to TRBD1 (5 bases). Trimming left V 4 bases short and J 7 bases short, with 14 bases between. CDR1 is LGHDT and CDR2 is YNNKEL in the germline V gene (reference sequence). The CDR3 loop spans 13 amino acids. The CDR3 DNA reads as TGTGCCAGCAGCCTATGGACAACCGGGGAGCAGTACTTC. Translation gives CASSLWTTGEQYF.

This sequence joins TRBV30 and TRBJ2-1; 9 bases are shared with TRBD2. This CDR3 contains 15 residues. The V segment lost 2 bases and the J segment 5 bases; nucleotides outside the gene matches: 7. Germline CDR1 reads GTSNPN; CDR2 reads SVGIG (reference sequence). CDR3 nucleotide sequence: TGTGCCTGGAGTTTCGCGGCGGGGGGGGACAATGAGCAGTTCTTC. It yields the protein CAWSFAAGGDNEQFF.

J is TRBJ2-2 and V is TRBV4-1, with D possibly TRBD1 on 6 matching bases. V lost 0 bases to trimming and J lost 1 base, with 9 bases between them. The V gene's germline CDR1 is MGHRA and CDR2 YSYEKL. This CDR3 has 16 residues. CDR3 amino acids: CASSQEGRGNTGELFF. The CDR3 DNA is TGCGCCAGCAGCCAAGAAGGCAGGGGGAACACCGGGGAGCTGTTTTTT.

The chain joins TRBV6-2 or TRBV6-3 to TRBJ1-5, with 8 nucleotides matching TRBD1. The length of the CDR3 is 18 residues. Germline CDR1 reads MNHEY; CDR2 reads SVGEGT. Trimming at V came to 0 bases and at J to 1 base, leaving 8 bases not matched to a gene. The CDR3 reads CASSYSPRRQGSNQPQHF. The CDR3 DNA reads TGTGCCAGCAGTTACTCGCCCCGAAGACAGGGGAGCAATCAGCCCCAGCATTTT.

The chain carries TRBV5-6 and TRBJ1-1, with a weak D call TRBD1 (5 bases). V was pared by 0 bases and J by 5 bases, with 11 bases between. Germline CDR1 SGHDT, CDR2 YYEEEE. There are 14 residues in the CDR3. The CDR3: CASSLGAGRTEAFF. The CDR3 DNA follows: TGTGCCAGCAGCTTGGGCGCAGGGCGGACTGAAGCTTTCTTT.

The chain combines TRBV3-1 (or the pseudogene TRBV3-2) with TRBJ2-1; 11 positions match TRBD1. The V and J ends lost 4 bases and 8 bases, in that order; junction bases with no gene match: 7. The CDR3 sequence is 15 residues long. Germline V gene sequence: CDR1 LGHDT, CDR2 YNNKEL (reference sequence). The CDR3 reads CASSLRDRGYDEQFF. In nucleotides, the CDR3 is TGTGCCAGCAGCCTCCGGGACAGGGGGTATGATGAGCAGTTCTTC.

The chain links TRBV5-1 to TRBJ2-7; D might be TRBD1 (6 bases). The CDR3 extends over 14 amino acids. In germline, CDR1 is SGHRS, CDR2 YFSETQ. Trimming took off 1 base at V and 5 bases at J, with 13 bases between the two ends. CDR3 nucleotides: TGCGCCAGCAGCTTGAACAGGGCGCGGGACGAGCAGTACTTC. It codes for CASSLNRARDEQYF.

CDR3 DNA: TGTGCCAGCAGCTTTACAGGGAATTCACCCCTCCACTTT. Protein sequence: CASSFTGNSPLHF. The chain carries TRBV7-3 and TRBJ1-6; maybe TRBD1 (6 bases). The CDR3 length is 13 residues. Germline lookup yields CDR1 SGHTA and CDR2 FQGTGA. Trimming pared 3 bases from V and 7 bases from J, leaving 7 bases between.

This chain joins TRBV5-4 and TRBJ1-2; a possible D gene is TRBD1 (5 bases). This CDR3 has 13 residues. V was pared by 1 base and J by 7 bases, with 11 bases between. In germline, CDR1 is SGHNT, CDR2 YYREEE (reference sequence). In nucleotides, the CDR3 is TGTGCCAGCAGCTTGATTCAGGGTGGTGGCTACACCTTC. Residues: CASSLIQGGGYTF.